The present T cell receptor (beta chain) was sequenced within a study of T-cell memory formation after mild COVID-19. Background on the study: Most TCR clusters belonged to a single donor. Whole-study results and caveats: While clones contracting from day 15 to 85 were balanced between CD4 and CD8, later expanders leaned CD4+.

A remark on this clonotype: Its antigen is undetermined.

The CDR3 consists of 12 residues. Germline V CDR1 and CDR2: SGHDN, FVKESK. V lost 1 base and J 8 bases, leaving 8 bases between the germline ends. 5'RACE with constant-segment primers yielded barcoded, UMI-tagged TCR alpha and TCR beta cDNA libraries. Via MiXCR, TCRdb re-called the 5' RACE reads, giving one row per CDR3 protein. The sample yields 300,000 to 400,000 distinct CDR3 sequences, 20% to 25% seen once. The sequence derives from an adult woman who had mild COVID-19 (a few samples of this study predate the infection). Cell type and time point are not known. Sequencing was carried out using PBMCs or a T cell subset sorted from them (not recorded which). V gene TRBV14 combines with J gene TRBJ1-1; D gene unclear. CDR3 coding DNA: TGTGCCAGCAGCCAAGTTGCAGGAGAAGCTTTCTTT. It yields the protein CASSQVAGEAFF.